The 8 T cell receptor beta chains presented below share a single source sample, sequenced in a study of T-cell memory formation after mild COVID-19. TCRdb re-derived calls from the 5' RACE reads in MiXCR, one entry per CDR3 protein. The table includes fewer than 400,000 distinct CDR3 sequences, about 15% detected once. The specimen was PBMCs or a T cell subset sorted from them (not recorded which). The receptors derive from a man younger than 35 who had mild COVID-19 (a few samples of this study predate the infection). Cell type and time point are not known.

The V and J genes are TRBV9 and TRBJ2-3; no clear D gene. The CDR3 spans 14 residues. Germline CDR1 is SGDLS and CDR2 is YYNGEE. Trimming removed 0 bases from V and 4 bases from J, with 9 bases in between. The CDR3 DNA reads TGTGCCAGCAGCGTAGGAGTGGCAGCAGATACGCAGTATTTT. Protein: CASSVGVAADTQYF.

The chain has TRBV6-5 and TRBJ2-7; 8 bases fit TRBD2. The CDR3 covers 16 residues. Germline V CDR1 and CDR2: MNHEY, SVGAGI. Trimming at V came to 5 bases and at J to 3 bases, leaving 12 bases not matched to a gene. The DNA of the CDR3 is TGTGCCAGCAGTAGCCTGGTAGCGGGGACTAACTACGAGCAGTACTTC. Translated, it gives CASSSLVAGTNYEQYF.

V gene TRBV13 combines with J gene TRBJ2-2; D is ambiguous. Germline V gives CDR1 PRHDT, CDR2 FYEKMQ (reference sequence). Trimming shortened V by 0 bases and J by 0 bases, and 8 bases separated the two germline ends. The CDR3 covers 16 residues. The CDR3 loop is CASSLGFQANTGELFF. The CDR3 nucleotides read TGTGCCAGCAGCTTAGGCTTCCAGGCGAACACCGGGGAGCTGTTTTTT.

The chain's CDR3 is CASSPRSPLNEQYF. In DNA form, the CDR3 reads TGTGCCAGCAGTCCCCGCAGCCCGTTAAACGAGCAGTACTTC. The genes are TRBV6-5 and TRBJ2-7; D gene unclear. This CDR3 has 14 amino acids. V gave up 5 bases and J gave up 5 bases, with 16 bases separating them. Germline V gene data show CDR1 as MNHEY and CDR2 as SVGAGI.

Ten or more counts support this clonotype. The chain recombines TRBV15 with TRBJ2-2; D gene unclear. This CDR3 spans 11 amino acids. The germline gives CDR1 LNHNV, CDR2 YYDKDF (reference sequence). Trimming removed 4 bases from V and 8 bases from J, with 5 bases in between. The CDR3 reads CATSKLGELFF. Here the CDR3 DNA reads TGTGCCACCAGCAAATTAGGGGAGCTGTTTTTT.

This clonotype appeared many times. V gene TRBV28 combines with J gene TRBJ2-5; D tentatively reads TRBD1 or TRBD2 (5 bases each). The germline V gene encodes CDR1 MDHEN and CDR2 SYDVKM. Trimming pared 5 bases from V and 7 bases from J, leaving 20 bases between. This CDR3 has 15 residues. CDR3: CASSPDPEQRGTQYF. The CDR3 coding sequence is TGTGCCAGCAGTCCCGACCCCGAGCAGAGGGGGACCCAGTACTTC.

The chain is built from TRBV7-9 and TRBJ2-1, with D unclear. The CDR3 contains 11 residues. Deletions cut 6 bases from V and 6 bases from J, with 6 bases between. Germline CDR1 SEHNR, CDR2 FQNEAQ (reference sequence). The CDR3 sequence: CASSRSNEQFF. The CDR3 DNA follows: TGTGCCAGCAGTCGGTCCAATGAGCAGTTCTTC.

There are many counts of this clonotype. The chain recombines TRBV5-1 with TRBJ2-5; 7 nucleotides align to TRBD1. V was clipped by 4 bases and J by 0 bases; unmatched bases: 3. The CDR3 has 14 amino acids. CDR1 and CDR2 from the germline V gene are SGHRS and YFSETQ. The CDR3 reads CASSPGQYQETQYF. In DNA form, the CDR3 reads TGCGCCAGCAGCCCGGGACAGTACCAAGAGACCCAGTACTTC.